This T cell receptor beta chain was identified in a study of CD8 T cells in Susac syndrome. When the RNA was reverse transcribed, random hexamers were used with an input of about 0.5 to 1 ug. In TCRdb, the immunoSEQ multiplex PCR reads were re-called with MiXCR into one record per CDR3 protein. The data hold 200,000 or so distinct CDR3 sequences, with about 95% observed a single time. The germline V gene has CDR1 MNHNS and CDR2 SASEGT. CDR3 length: 14 amino acids. V lost 10 bases and J lost 1, with 16 bases in between. CD8+ and CD4+ T cells from blood underwent TCR beta sequencing, which was carried out in a high-throughput format.

The clonotype comes from a human donor with multiple sclerosis. Sequencing was carried out using CD4+ T cells from PBMCs. The V and J genes are TRBV6-1 and TRBJ2-5, with D uncertain. CDR3: CATSKGGAQETQYF. The CDR3 DNA follows: TGTGCCACCTCCAAGGGCGGAGCCCAAGAGACCCAGTACTTC.